The 9 T cell receptor beta chains below all came from one sample that was sequenced in a study of blood T cell repertoires in COVID-19. Assay used: immunoSEQ multiplex PCR; TCRdb lists only in-frame clones, some missing. The table shows roughly 200,000 clones, with more than 75% occurring only once. Sequences were obtained from peripheral blood. The receptors here all came from a woman between 18 and 29 years old who had recovered from COVID-19.

The chain is built from TRBV27 and TRBJ1-1, with D uncertain. The CDR3 runs 14 residues. The V gene lost 6 bases and the J gene lost 4 bases, with 15 bases spanning the gap. The V gene's germline CDR1 is MNHEY and CDR2 SMNVEV (reference sequence). The CDR3 DNA reads TGTGCCAGCAGATCCTTCGGAGGCGGCACTGAAGCTTTCTTT. It yields the protein CASRSFGGGTEAFF.

The chain couples TRBV2 to TRBJ1-1, with a tentative D call TRBD1 (5 bases). The length of the CDR3 is 13 residues. Deletions cut 4 bases from V and 5 bases from J, with 11 bases between. CDR1 and CDR2 from the germline V gene are SNHLY and FYNNEI. CDR3 in DNA: TGTGCCAGCAGTGTGGGGCTCGGGACTGAAGCTTTCTTT. Translating gives CASSVGLGTEAFF.

The V and J genes are TRBV5-5 and TRBJ2-1; the D gene is possibly TRBD2 (6 bases). Germline CDR1 and CDR2: SGHKS and YYEKEE (reference sequence). With 3 bases removed from V and 10 bases from J, the gap between germline ends came to 11 bases. The length of the CDR3 is 12 residues. The CDR3 loop reads CASSWDFGEQFF. DNA for the CDR3: TGTGCCAGCAGCTGGGACTTTGGCGAGCAGTTCTTC.

The chain has TRBV27 and TRBJ2-3, with D possibly being TRBD2 (5 bases). V lost 3 bases and J 5 bases, leaving 9 bases between the germline ends. The CDR3 is made up of 13 amino acids. Germline CDR1 is MNHEY and CDR2 is SMNVEV (reference sequence). CDR3 DNA sequence: TGTGCCAGCAGTTTGGACTGGAAAGATACGCAGTATTTT. Protein sequence: CASSLDWKDTQYF.

The chain combines TRBV28 with TRBJ1-2; no definite D call. The V end lost 3 bases, the J end lost 5 bases, and 13 bases lay between the germline ends. This CDR3 spans 14 amino acids. The V gene's germline CDR1 is MDHEN and CDR2 SYDVKM. CDR3 sequence reads: CASSLEEGFYGYTF. As DNA, the CDR3 is TGTGCCAGCAGTTTGGAGGAAGGGTTTTATGGCTACACCTTC.

The rearrangement uses TRBV6-1 and TRBJ1-5; D not resolved. There are 14 residues in the CDR3. V was clipped by 0 bases and J by 4 bases, with 7 bases between them. Per the germline V gene, CDR1 is MNHNS and CDR2 is SASEGT. CDR3 DNA: TGTGCCAGCAGTGAAGCGCCGGGAAATCAGCCCCAGCATTTT. Translated: CASSEAPGNQPQHF.

The chain links TRBV7-2 to TRBJ1-3; no reliable D call. V was pared by 2 bases and J by 5 bases, with 13 bases between. The V gene's germline CDR1 is SGHTA and CDR2 FQGNSA. CDR3 length equals 15 residues. The CDR3: CASSLSGSARNTIYF. The CDR3 region has the DNA TGTGCCAGCAGCTTATCCGGCAGCGCACGAAACACCATATATTTT.

In its sample, this clone was seen once. V usage is TRBV15 and J usage is TRBJ2-7; a possible D gene is TRBD1 (6 bases). This CDR3 region has 16 residues. The V end was cut by 0 bases, the J end by 3 bases, with 15 bases between. Germline-derived CDR1 and CDR2 are LNHNV and YYDKDF (reference sequence). The CDR3 here is CATSRDQAGESYEQYV. The CDR3, as DNA: TGTGCCACCAGCAGAGATCAGGCAGGGGAAAGCTACGAGCAGTACGTC.

V and J are TRBV12-3 or TRBV12-4 and TRBJ2-7; 8 nucleotides align to TRBD1. The CDR3 loop spans 13 amino acids. J gave up 3 bases and V 5 bases, and 3 bases lay outside the gene matches. This CDR3 is CASSQGTGYEQYV. The CDR3 DNA reads TGTGCCAGCAGTCAGGGGACAGGCTACGAGCAGTACGTC.